Sequencing of this T cell receptor (beta chain) was carried out in a study of blood T cell repertoires in COVID-19. Study-level information: There were acute and convalescent COVID-19 samples, and they came from the United States, Italy and Spain. The cDNA or gDNA used as material had been derived from T cells, B-cell-depleted T cells, or PBMCs.

The CDR3 totals 16 residues. Germline V CDR1 and CDR2: MNHEY, SMNVEV (reference sequence). The trim removed 3 bases at V and 6 bases at J, leaving 3 bases unmatched. A few counts support this clone. The same CDR3 arises from other DNA sequences in this sample as well. In assigning cohorts, the study relied on participant-reported clinical history. Participants classified as exposed had met a COVID-19 case within 2 weeks before study entry. Sequenced by immunoSEQ multiplex PCR; TCRdb stores in-frame clones only, minus some. The profile shows roughly 58,000 clones, about 75% of them singletons. This receptor was obtained from a woman in her sixties or seventies who had been exposed to COVID-19. Sequenced material: PBMCs or T cells enriched from blood (not recorded which). This sequence joins TRBV27 and TRBJ2-2, with 14 bases lining up with TRBD2. CDR3 nucleotide sequence: TGTGCCAGCAGTTTCCGACTAGCGGGGGGGCCCGGGGAGCTGTTTTTT. Translation: CASSFRLAGGPGELFF.